These 5 T cell receptor beta chains were all obtained from the same sample, sequenced in a study of technical replicates of blood from a few donors. Clones were sequenced by immunoSEQ multiplex PCR, and TCRdb holds only the in-frame ones, with some missing. This sample has around 100,000 clones, with approximately 94% found just once. Material: T cells isolated from PBMCs. The receptor source for this set is a human donor in good health.

V and J are TRBV9 and TRBJ1-2; D not resolved. Between the trimmed V and J ends, which lost 4 bases and 8 bases, there was a span of 21 bases. Germline-derived CDR1 and CDR2 are SGDLS and YYNGEE. CDR3 size: 15 residues. CDR3 DNA: TGTGCCAGCAGCCCCAGCACACGGGTTACCAACGGCTACACCTTC. Amino acid sequence: CASSPSTRVTNGYTF.

The chain carries TRBV19 and TRBJ2-5, with TRBD2 identical over 13 bases. The CDR3 totals 18 residues. J was trimmed by 1 base and V by 6 bases; bases with no gene match: 11. Germline CDR1 LNHDA, CDR2 SQIVND (reference sequence). The CDR3 region has the DNA TGTGCCAGTAGCCCGATAACAGGGACTAGCGGGACCCAAGAGACCCAGTACTTC. Protein: CASSPITGTSGTQETQYF.

The V gene is TRBV4-3, the J gene TRBJ2-2; 7 bases line up with TRBD1. Germline trimming cut 1 base from V and 4 bases from J; bases unmatched to any gene: 9. The length of the CDR3 is 17 residues. Germline lookup yields CDR1 LGHNA and CDR2 YSLEER. CDR3 nucleotides: TGCGCCAGCAGCCAAGGAGTTCCGGGACAGTTCACCGGGGAGCTGTTTTTT. Encoded protein: CASSQGVPGQFTGELFF.

J is TRBJ1-1 and V is TRBV6-5; 8 nucleotides match TRBD1. The V segment lost 6 bases and the J segment 5 bases; nucleotides outside the gene matches: 8. The CDR3 consists of 14 residues. Germline V CDR1 and CDR2: MNHEY, SVGAGI. CDR3 sequence (DNA): TGTGCCAGCAGATCGGACAGGGTTTTTACTGAAGCTTTCTTT. Amino acid sequence: CASRSDRVFTEAFF.

Here the CDR3 DNA reads TGTGCCAGTAGGGTGGGACAGCCTTTTGACACTGAAGCTTTCTTT. Protein product: CASRVGQPFDTEAFF. The V and J genes are TRBV19 and TRBJ1-1, with 7 bases identical to TRBD1. After removal of 6 bases from V and 3 bases from J, the junction contained 10 bases not matched to a gene. This CDR3 comprises 15 residues. The germline gives CDR1 LNHDA, CDR2 SQIVND (reference sequence).